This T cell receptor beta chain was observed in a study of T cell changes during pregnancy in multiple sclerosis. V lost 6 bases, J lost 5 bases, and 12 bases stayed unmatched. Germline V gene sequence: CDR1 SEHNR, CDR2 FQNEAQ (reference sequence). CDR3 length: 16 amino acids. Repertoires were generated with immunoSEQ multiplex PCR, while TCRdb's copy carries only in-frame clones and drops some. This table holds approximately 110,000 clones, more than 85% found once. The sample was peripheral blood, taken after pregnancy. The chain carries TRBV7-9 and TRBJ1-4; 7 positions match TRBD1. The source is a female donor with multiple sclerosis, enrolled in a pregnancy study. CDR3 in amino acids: CASRSSRDSPNEKLFF. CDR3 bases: TGTGCCAGCAGATCCTCTCGGGACAGCCCCAATGAAAAACTGTTTTTT.